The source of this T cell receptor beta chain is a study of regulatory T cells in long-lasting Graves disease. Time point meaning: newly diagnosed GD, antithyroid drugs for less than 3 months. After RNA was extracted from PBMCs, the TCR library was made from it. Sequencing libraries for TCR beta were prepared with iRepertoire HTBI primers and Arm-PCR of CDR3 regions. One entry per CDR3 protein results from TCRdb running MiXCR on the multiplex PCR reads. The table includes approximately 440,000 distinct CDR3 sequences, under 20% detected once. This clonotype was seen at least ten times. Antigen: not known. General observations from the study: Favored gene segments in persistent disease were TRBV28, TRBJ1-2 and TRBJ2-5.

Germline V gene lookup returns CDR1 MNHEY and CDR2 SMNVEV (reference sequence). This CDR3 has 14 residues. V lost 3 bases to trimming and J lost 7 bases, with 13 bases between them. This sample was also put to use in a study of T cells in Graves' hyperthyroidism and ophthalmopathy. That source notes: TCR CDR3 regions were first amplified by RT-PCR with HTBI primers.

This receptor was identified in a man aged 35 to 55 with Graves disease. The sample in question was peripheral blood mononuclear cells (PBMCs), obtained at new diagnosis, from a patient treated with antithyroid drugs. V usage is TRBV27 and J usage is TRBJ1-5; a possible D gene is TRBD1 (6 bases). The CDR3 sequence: CASSFSRGGQPQHF. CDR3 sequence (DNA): TGTGCCAGCAGTTTCAGCAGGGGCGGGCAGCCCCAGCATTTT.